These 27 T cell receptor beta chains share one sample of origin, sequenced in a study of cytomegalovirus exposure and HLA in healthy donors. In the PCR, 60 Vbeta and 13 Jbeta primers were used. Method: immunoSEQ multiplex PCR; TCRdb's copy keeps in-frame clones and lacks some. The profile shows 130,000 or so clones, more than 60% of them singletons. The sequenced sample was PBMCs. These receptors came from a woman in her 50s in good health and CMV-seropositive.

J is TRBJ2-5 and V is TRBV7-9; D gene ambiguous. The DNA end is a closer match to TRBJ2-7, so the J assignment may be wrong. This CDR3 is 14 amino acids long. Germline V gene lookup returns CDR1 SEHNR and CDR2 FQNEAQ (reference sequence). CDR3 region: CASSLESLGSEQYF. The CDR3 coding sequence is TGTGCCAGCAGCTTAGAGAGTCTAGGTTCCGAGCAGTACTTC.

The chain joins TRBV7-9 to TRBJ1-5; 12 bases match TRBD1. The CDR3 extends over 15 amino acids. CDR1 and CDR2 from the germline V gene are SEHNR and FQNEAQ (reference sequence). The V segment lost 5 bases and the J segment 3 bases; nucleotides outside the gene matches: 2. The DNA of the CDR3 is TGTGCCAGCAGCCGGGACAGGGGGCACAATCAGCCCCAGCATTTT. Amino acid sequence: CASSRDRGHNQPQHF.

The rearrangement uses TRBV5-6 and TRBJ1-2, with TRBD1 as a possible D gene (5 bases). Trimming removed 2 bases at V and 5 bases at J, with 10 bases between. The CDR3 runs 13 residues. The germline CDR1 and CDR2 sequences are SGHDT and YYEEEE. CDR3 in DNA: TGTGCCAGCAGCTTAAAAGGGGTTTATGGCTACACCTTC. Protein: CASSLKGVYGYTF.

The chain recombines TRBV27 with TRBJ1-1; D not resolved. The V and J ends lost 2 bases and 1 base respectively, with 11 bases between them. This CDR3 comprises 15 residues. Germline assignment: CDR1 MNHEY and CDR2 SMNVEV (reference sequence). Here the CDR3 DNA reads TGTGCCAGCAGTTTAAACGTGGCGGCGAACACTGAAGCTTTCTTT. It yields the protein CASSLNVAANTEAFF.

This clone was seen just once. The chain has TRBV19 and TRBJ2-7, with D possibly matching TRBD2 (6 bases). The CDR3 is 15 amino acids. Germline V CDR1 and CDR2: LNHDA, SQIVND (reference sequence). The ends were cut back, 5 bases at V and 6 bases at J, with 20 bases in the middle. The CDR3 sequence is CASSATLAILGEQYF. DNA of the CDR3: TGTGCCAGTAGTGCGACCCTAGCGATCCTGGGCGAGCAGTACTTC.

In its sample, this clone was seen once. The CDR3: CAMAASMNTEAFF. CDR3 DNA sequence: TGTGCCATGGCCGCTTCCATGAACACTGAAGCTTTCTTT. V usage is TRBV10-3 and J usage is TRBJ1-1, with D unclear. The CDR3 has 13 amino acids. V was cut by 9 bases and J by 0 bases, with 11 bases left in between. Looked up from germline, CDR1 is ENHRY and CDR2 is SYGVKD.

The chain recombines TRBV5-1 with TRBJ2-1; 14 nucleotides match TRBD2. CDR1 and CDR2 from the germline V gene are SGHRS and YFSETQ. The trim removed 3 bases at V and 4 bases at J, leaving 9 bases unmatched. The CDR3 runs to 18 residues. The DNA for the CDR3 is TGCGCCAGCAGCTCGGGACTAGCGGGAGCCACCGGGTACAATGAGCAGTTCTTC. It translates to CASSSGLAGATGYNEQFF.

This clone was observed once. A junction end diverges from the germline sequence, so it may reflect a read error. The V gene is TRBV7-9, the J gene TRBJ2-2, with TRBD2 matching 7 bases. This CDR3 has 14 residues. CDR1 and CDR2 (germline): SEHNR, FQNEAQ (reference sequence). For the CDR3, the DNA is TGTGCCAGCAGCCCCACTAGCGTCACCGGGGAGCTGCTTTTT. Protein product: CASSPTSVTGELLF.

This clone was counted between two and nine times. V gene TRBV6-1 combines with J gene TRBJ2-7, with 10 bases matching TRBD2. The CDR3 is 16 residues long. V was clipped by 3 bases and J by 4 bases; unmatched bases: 9. From germline, CDR1 is MNHNS and CDR2 SASEGT. CDR3 coding DNA: TGTGCCAGCAGTGAGTGGCTAGCGGGAGTATCGTACGAGCAGTACTTC. Its translation is CASSEWLAGVSYEQYF.

The chain employs TRBV9 and TRBJ2-7, with 8 bases aligning to TRBD2. The CDR3 spans 16 residues. J was trimmed by 3 bases and V by 3 bases; bases with no gene match: 11. Germline values: CDR1 SGDLS, CDR2 YYNGEE. CDR3 amino acids: CASSAGGGLPNYEQYF. Here the CDR3 DNA reads TGTGCCAGCAGCGCCGGGGGGGGGTTGCCTAACTACGAGCAGTACTTC.

This rearrangement joins TRBV29-1 to TRBJ1-2; D gene ambiguous. Germline lookup yields CDR1 SQVTM and CDR2 ANQGSEA. This CDR3 has 13 amino acids. V dropped 6 bases and J dropped 1 base, with 12 bases sitting between them. The CDR3 sequence is CSVPRQDNYGYTF. The CDR3 DNA reads TGCAGCGTCCCCCGACAAGATAACTATGGCTACACCTTC.

There are a few counts of this clone. V gene TRBV7-2 combines with J gene TRBJ2-1; 8 bases agree with TRBD2. CDR3 length equals 17 residues. Germline V lookup: CDR1 SGHTA, CDR2 FQGNSA. V was clipped by 4 bases and J by 5 bases; unmatched bases: 13. CDR3 residues: CASSSSLVLAGNNEQFF. CDR3 nucleotides: TGTGCCAGCAGCTCATCCCTGGTATTAGCGGGGAACAATGAGCAGTTCTTC. The whole variable domain, filled in from reference TRBV7-2 and TRBJ2-1, reads GAGVSQSPSNKVTEKGKDVELRCDPISGHTALYWYRQSLGQGLEFLIYFQGNSAPDKSGLPSDRFSAERTGGSVSTLTIQRTQQEDSAVYLCASSSSLVLAGNNEQFFGPGTRLTVL.

This rearrangement joins TRBV29-1 to TRBJ2-7; possible D gene TRBD2, 5 bases. The CDR3 length is 12 residues. Germline CDR1 SQVTM, CDR2 ANQGSEA. Deletions cut 1 base from V and 6 bases from J, with 10 bases between. The CDR3: CSVEGHGVEQYF. The CDR3 coding sequence is TGCAGCGTTGAAGGCCACGGGGTCGAGCAGTACTTC.

CDR3 coding DNA: TGTGCCAGCAGCAAACAGGGGAATCAGCCCCAGCATTTT. Its protein product is CASSKQGNQPQHF. V is TRBV6-5 and J is TRBJ1-5, with 7 bases aligning to TRBD1. CDR1 and CDR2 (germline): MNHEY, SVGAGI. CDR3 length equals 13 residues. With V trimmed by 6 bases and J by 4 bases, 3 bases remained unmatched.

The CDR3 spells CASSPIPGTGELFF. Here the CDR3 DNA reads TGTGCCAGCAGCCCCATCCCCGGGACCGGGGAGCTGTTTTTT. The chain links TRBV9 to TRBJ2-2, with no clear D. Trimming removed 4 bases from V and 5 bases from J, with 12 bases in between. CDR1 is SGDLS and CDR2 is YYNGEE in the germline V gene. This CDR3 region has 14 residues. The full variable domain, rest sourced from reference TRBV9 and TRBJ2-2, is DSGVTQTPKHLITATGQRVTLRCSPRSGDLSVYWYQQSLDQGLQFLIQYYNGEERAKGNILERFSAQQFPDLHSELNLSSLELGDSALYFCASSPIPGTGELFFGEGSRLTVL.

The chain employs TRBV2 and TRBJ2-2, with a possible D match to TRBD1 (5 bases). The V end was cut by 5 bases, the J end by 0 bases, with 10 bases between. Germline V CDR1 and CDR2: SNHLY, FYNNEI. The CDR3 totals 15 residues. The CDR3 region has the DNA TGTGCCAGCAGTCTGACAGACACGAACACCGGGGAGCTGTTTTTT. Translated: CASSLTDTNTGELFF. Full variable domain (outside the CDR3, taken from reference TRBV2 and TRBJ2-2): EPEVTQTPSHQVTQMGQEVILRCVPISNHLYFYWYRQILGQKVEFLVSFYNNEISEKSEIFDDQFSVERPDGSNFTLKIRSTKLEDSAMYFCASSLTDTNTGELFFGEGSRLTVL.

This clone was detected only a few times. The chain joins TRBV7-2 to TRBJ1-2, with 10 bases aligning to TRBD1. V lost 5 bases, J lost 5 bases, and 5 bases stayed unmatched. The CDR3 sequence is 14 residues long. Per germline, CDR1 SGHTA and CDR2 FQGNSA. The CDR3, as DNA: TGTGCCAGCAGCGACGACAGGGGGCGGTATGGCTACACCTTC. Protein product: CASSDDRGRYGYTF. The full variable domain, rest sourced from reference TRBV7-2 and TRBJ1-2, is GAGVSQSPSNKVTEKGKDVELRCDPISGHTALYWYRQSLGQGLEFLIYFQGNSAPDKSGLPSDRFSAERTGGSVSTLTIQRTQQEDSAVYLCASSDDRGRYGYTFGSGTRLTVV.

The CDR3 region has the DNA TGTGCCAGCAGCTTAGAAGGGACTAGCGTACACAATGAGCAGTTCTTC. This translates into CASSLEGTSVHNEQFF. The rearrangement uses TRBV13 and TRBJ2-1; 10 bases are a match to TRBD2. The germline gives CDR1 PRHDT, CDR2 FYEKMQ (reference sequence). Trimming at V came to 1 base and at J to 5 bases, leaving 5 bases not matched to a gene. This CDR3 region has 16 residues. The full variable domain, completed using reference TRBV13 and TRBJ2-1, is AAGVIQSPRHLIKEKRETATLKCYPIPRHDTVYWYQQGPGQDPQFLISFYEKMQSDKGSIPDRFSAQQFSDYHSELNMSSLELGDSALYFCASSLEGTSVHNEQFFGPGTRLTVL.

This clone was found once. The rearrangement links TRBV7-2 to TRBJ2-5; 8 positions agree with TRBD2. The CDR3 covers 14 residues. Germline CDR1 and CDR2: SGHTA and FQGNSA. The V and J ends lost 5 bases and 4 bases, in that order; junction bases with no gene match: 6. Here the CDR3 reads CASSAGLGVETQYF. For the CDR3, the DNA is TGTGCCAGCAGCGCGGGACTAGGTGTAGAGACCCAGTACTTC.

The J gene is TRBJ2-5, the V gene TRBV7-2; 12 bases map to TRBD2. The germline CDR1 and CDR2 sequences are SGHTA and FQGNSA. The CDR3 has 16 amino acids. V shed 4 bases, J shed 1 base, and the junction held 4 bases outside the gene matches. The CDR3 protein is CASSSRTSGVQETQYF. DNA for the CDR3: TGTGCCAGCAGCTCACGGACTAGCGGGGTCCAAGAGACCCAGTACTTC.

The CDR3 loop is CASSLEPVQETQYF. CDR3 bases: TGTGCCAGCAGCTTAGAACCAGTGCAAGAGACCCAGTACTTC. J is TRBJ2-5 and V is TRBV11-2; D is unclear. CDR3 length: 14 residues. Germline assignment: CDR1 SGHAT and CDR2 FQNNGV. Trimming pared 0 bases from V and 2 bases from J, leaving 7 bases between.

CDR3 coding DNA: TGTGCCAGCAGCGGACAGAGCACAGATACGCAGTATTTT. Translating it yields CASSGQSTDTQYF. The chain couples TRBV6-1 to TRBJ2-3; D is perhaps TRBD1 (6 bases). Between the trimmed V and J ends, which lost 6 bases and 0 bases, there was a span of 7 bases. This CDR3 contains 13 residues. The germline V gene encodes CDR1 MNHNS and CDR2 SASEGT.

The chain recombines TRBV5-1 with TRBJ1-2; TRBD1 might be the D (6 bases). Trimming removed 3 bases from V and 6 bases from J, with 18 bases in between. CDR3 length equals 15 residues. In germline, CDR1 is SGHRS, CDR2 YFSETQ. This CDR3 is CASSSPGHSRHGYTF. Here the CDR3 DNA reads TGCGCCAGCAGCTCCCCGGGACACTCTAGGCATGGCTACACCTTC.

This clone has only one observation. The chain links TRBV11-2 to TRBJ2-3; 11 nucleotides line up with TRBD2. CDR1 and CDR2 from the germline V gene are SGHAT and FQNNGV. Germline trimming cut 3 bases from V and 0 bases from J; bases unmatched to any gene: 5. The CDR3 extends over 17 amino acids. The CDR3 region is CASSFLAGGASTDTQYF. CDR3 in DNA: TGTGCCAGCAGCTTTCTAGCGGGGGGTGCTAGCACAGATACGCAGTATTTT. Variable domain in full (rest from reference TRBV11-2 and TRBJ2-3): EAGVAQSPRYKIIEKRQSVAFWCNPISGHATLYWYQQILGQGPKLLIQFQNNGVVDDSQLPKDRFSAERLKGVDSTLKIQPAKLEDSAVYLCASSFLAGGASTDTQYFGPGTRLTVL.

This sequence joins TRBV5-8 and TRBJ1-5; perhaps TRBD1 as D (6 bases). This CDR3 contains 15 residues. Germline V gene lookup returns CDR1 SGHTS and CDR2 YDEGEE. The V end lost 3 bases, the J end lost 3 bases, and 13 bases lay between the germline ends. The CDR3 reads CASSSLVGHNQPQHF. The CDR3, as DNA: TGTGCCAGCAGCTCACTTGTGGGACACAATCAGCCCCAGCATTTT.

The genes are TRBV7-3 and TRBJ2-1; no definite D call. This CDR3 is built from 16 residues. V was pared by 5 bases and J by 0 bases, with 14 bases between. Germline V gene lookup returns CDR1 SGHTA and CDR2 FQGTGA. CDR3: CASSRSALSSYNEQFF. Written as DNA, the CDR3 is TGTGCCAGCAGCCGATCCGCCCTGAGCTCCTACAATGAGCAGTTCTTC.

The V gene is TRBV5-4, the J gene TRBJ2-2; D unclear. Germline values: CDR1 SGHNT, CDR2 YYREEE (reference sequence). This CDR3 is built from 14 residues. V was cut by 4 bases and J by 1 base, with 8 bases left in between. CDR3: CASSPPGNTGELFF. CDR3 bases: TGTGCCAGCAGCCCGCCAGGGAACACCGGGGAGCTGTTTTTT.